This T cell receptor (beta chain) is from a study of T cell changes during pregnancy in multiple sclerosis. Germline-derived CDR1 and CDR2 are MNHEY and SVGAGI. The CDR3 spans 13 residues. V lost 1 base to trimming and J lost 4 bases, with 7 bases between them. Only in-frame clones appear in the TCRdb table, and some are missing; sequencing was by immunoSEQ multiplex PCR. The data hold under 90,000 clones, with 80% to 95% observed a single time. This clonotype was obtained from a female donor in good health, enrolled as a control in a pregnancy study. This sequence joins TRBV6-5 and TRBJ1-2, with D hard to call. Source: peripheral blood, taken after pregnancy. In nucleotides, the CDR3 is TGTGCCAGCAGTTACTTTGGTAGCTATGGCTACACCTTC. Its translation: CASSYFGSYGYTF.